The clone carrying this TCR beta chain was seen a few times. No antigen is known for it. No ophthalmopathy progression within 18 months constituted stable Graves' hyperthyroidism. Patients aged 18 to 65 had newly diagnosed hyperthyroidism of under 2 months' duration. This CDR3 has 15 residues. CDR1 is SGHDN and CDR2 is FVKESK in the germline V gene. V lost 1 base, J lost 3 bases, and 13 bases lay in between. Amplified TCR beta CDR3 regions came from RNA transcripts. The HTBI primer set served for first-round RT-PCR of the TCR CDR3. TCRdb re-called the multiplex PCR reads with MiXCR, one entry per CDR3 protein. The data contain 300,000 to 350,000 distinct CDR3 sequences, about 15% of them seen just once; the ten biggest clones take up about 26%. This sample is drawn from a study of T cells in Graves' hyperthyroidism and ophthalmopathy. Findings and limits, study-wide: Researchers found most expanded thyroid clonotypes above 0.001 in blood as well.

The sequenced sample was blood. The receptor comes from a woman aged 25 to 45 with Graves' hyperthyroidism. The rearrangement uses TRBV14 and TRBJ2-7; maybe TRBD2 (5 bases). The CDR3 DNA follows: TGTGCCAGCAGCCAAGGTGGTAGCGTTCACTACGAGCAGTACTTC. Translation: CASSQGGSVHYEQYF.